This T cell receptor (beta chain) was observed in a study of blood T cell repertoires in COVID-19. Study-level background: Sample material is recorded as cDNA or gDNA derived from T cells, B-cell-depleted T cells, or PBMCs.

The germline V gene has CDR1 SGHDN and CDR2 FVKESK. The CDR3 has 15 amino acids. V gave up 3 bases and J gave up 0 bases, with 11 bases separating them. Authors' data handling: Counts of nucleated cells, estimated from reference gene primer amplification, were obtained. Data came from immunoSEQ multiplex PCR; TCRdb stores just in-frame clones and leaves some out. The V and J calls and clone size were taken over from that table, and D and trimming were inferred from the DNA. Here the sample spans 200,000 to 300,000 clones, 70% to 75% being singletons. The chain links TRBV14 to TRBJ2-5; D uncertain. The receptor comes from a woman older than 75 with acute or convalescent COVID-19. The sample taken for sequencing was peripheral blood. The CDR3 protein is CASSQGDLYQETQYF. The CDR3 nucleotides read TGTGCCAGCAGCCAGGGCGATCTGTACCAAGAGACCCAGTACTTC.